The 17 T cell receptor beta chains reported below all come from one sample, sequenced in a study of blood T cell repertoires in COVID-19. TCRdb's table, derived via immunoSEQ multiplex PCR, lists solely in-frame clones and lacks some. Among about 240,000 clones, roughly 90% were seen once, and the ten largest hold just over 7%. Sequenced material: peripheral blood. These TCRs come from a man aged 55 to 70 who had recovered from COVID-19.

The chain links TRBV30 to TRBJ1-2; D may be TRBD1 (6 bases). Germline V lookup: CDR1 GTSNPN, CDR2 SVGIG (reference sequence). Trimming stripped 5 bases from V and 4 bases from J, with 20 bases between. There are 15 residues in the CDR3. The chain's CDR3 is CAWDVFGGGSYGYTF. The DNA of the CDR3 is TGTGCCTGGGACGTCTTTGGGGGCGGAAGCTATGGCTACACCTTC.

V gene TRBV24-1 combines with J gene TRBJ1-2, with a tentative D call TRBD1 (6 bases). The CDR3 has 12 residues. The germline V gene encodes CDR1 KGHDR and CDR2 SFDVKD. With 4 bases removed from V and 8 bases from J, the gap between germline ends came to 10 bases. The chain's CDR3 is CATSDPRGGYTF. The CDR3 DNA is TGTGCCACCAGTGACCCCAGGGGCGGCTACACCTTC.

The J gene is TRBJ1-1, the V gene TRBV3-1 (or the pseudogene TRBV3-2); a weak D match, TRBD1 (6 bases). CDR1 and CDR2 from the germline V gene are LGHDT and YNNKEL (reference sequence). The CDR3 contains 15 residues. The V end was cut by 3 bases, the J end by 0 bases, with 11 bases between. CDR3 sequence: CASSQGAYMNTEAFF. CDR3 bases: TGTGCCAGCAGCCAGGGGGCCTATATGAACACTGAAGCTTTCTTT.

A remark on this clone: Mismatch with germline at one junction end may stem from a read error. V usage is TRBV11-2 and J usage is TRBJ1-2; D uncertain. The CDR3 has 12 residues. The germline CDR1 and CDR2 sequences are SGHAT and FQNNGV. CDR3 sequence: CASSLGLVGVAF. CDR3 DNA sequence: TGTGCCAGCAGCTTAGGCTTGGTCGGGGTCGCCTTC.

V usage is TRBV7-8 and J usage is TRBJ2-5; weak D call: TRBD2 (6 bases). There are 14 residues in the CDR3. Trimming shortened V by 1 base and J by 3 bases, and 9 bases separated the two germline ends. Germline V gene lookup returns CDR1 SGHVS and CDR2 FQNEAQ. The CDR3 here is CASSLGSGEETQYF. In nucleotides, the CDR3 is TGTGCCAGCAGCTTAGGGTCGGGGGAAGAGACCCAGTACTTC.

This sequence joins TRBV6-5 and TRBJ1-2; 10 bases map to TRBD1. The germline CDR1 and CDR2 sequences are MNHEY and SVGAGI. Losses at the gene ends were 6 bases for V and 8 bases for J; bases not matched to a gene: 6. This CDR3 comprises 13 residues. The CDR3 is CASSRQGAWGYTF. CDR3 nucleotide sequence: TGTGCCAGCAGCAGACAGGGGGCTTGGGGCTACACCTTC.

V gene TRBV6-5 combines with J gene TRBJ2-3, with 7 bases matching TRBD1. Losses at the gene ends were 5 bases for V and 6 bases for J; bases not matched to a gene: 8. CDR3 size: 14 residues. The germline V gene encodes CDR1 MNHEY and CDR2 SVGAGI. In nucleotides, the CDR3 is TGTGCCAGCAGTAGGACAGGAAATGGGGATACGCAGTATTTT. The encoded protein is CASSRTGNGDTQYF.

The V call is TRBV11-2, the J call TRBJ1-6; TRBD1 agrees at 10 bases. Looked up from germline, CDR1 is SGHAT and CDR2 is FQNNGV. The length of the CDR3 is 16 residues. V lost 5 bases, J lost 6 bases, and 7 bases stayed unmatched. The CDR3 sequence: CASSRRQGALNSPLHF. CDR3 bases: TGTGCCAGCAGCCGTCGACAGGGGGCCCTTAATTCACCCCTCCACTTT. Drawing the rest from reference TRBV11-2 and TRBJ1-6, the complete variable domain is EAGVAQSPRYKIIEKRQSVAFWCNPISGHATLYWYQQILGQGPKLLIQFQNNGVVDDSQLPKDRFSAERLKGVDSTLKIQPAKLEDSAVYLCASSRRQGALNSPLHFGNGTRLTVT.

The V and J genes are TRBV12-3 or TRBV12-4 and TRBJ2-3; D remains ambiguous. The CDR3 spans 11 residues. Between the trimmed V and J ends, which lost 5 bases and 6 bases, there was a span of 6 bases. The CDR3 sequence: CASSRFDTQYF. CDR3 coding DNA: TGTGCCAGCAGTCGTTTTGATACGCAGTATTTT.

CDR3 in amino acids: CASSLVDTTGELFF. DNA of the CDR3: TGTGCCAGCAGCTTGGTGGACACCACCGGGGAGCTGTTTTTT. The chain links TRBV5-6 to TRBJ2-2; a possible D gene is TRBD1 (5 bases). With 0 bases removed from V and 4 bases from J, the gap between germline ends came to 7 bases. This CDR3 is built from 14 residues. The germline V gene has CDR1 SGHDT and CDR2 YYEEEE. Combining the CDR3 with reference TRBV5-6 and TRBJ2-2 gives the whole variable domain DAGVTQSPTHLIKTRGQQVTLRCSPKSGHDTVSWYQQALGQGPQFIFQYYEEEERQRGNFPDRFSGHQFPNYSSELNVNALLLGDSALYLCASSLVDTTGELFFGEGSRLTVL.

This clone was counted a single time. The DNA for the CDR3 is TGTGCCAGCAGCTTGGATCGGGGGTTCCAAGAGACCCAGTACTTC. Its protein product is CASSLDRGFQETQYF. This sequence joins TRBV7-9 and TRBJ2-5; D may be TRBD2 (6 bases). The germline CDR1 and CDR2 sequences are SEHNR and FQNEAQ (reference sequence). The CDR3 consists of 15 residues. The V end was cut by 3 bases, the J end by 1 base, with 12 bases between.

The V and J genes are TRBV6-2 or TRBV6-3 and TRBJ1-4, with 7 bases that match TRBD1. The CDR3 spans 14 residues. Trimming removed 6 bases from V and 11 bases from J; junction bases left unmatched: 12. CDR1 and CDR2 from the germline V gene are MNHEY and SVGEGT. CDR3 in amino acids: CASSSGQPSGKLFF. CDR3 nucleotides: TGTGCCAGCAGCTCGGGACAGCCCAGTGGGAAACTGTTTTTT.

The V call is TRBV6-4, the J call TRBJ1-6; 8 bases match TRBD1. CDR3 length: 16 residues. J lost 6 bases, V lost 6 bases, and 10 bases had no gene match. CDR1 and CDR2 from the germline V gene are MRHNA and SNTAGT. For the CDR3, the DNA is TGTGCCAGCAGGAACCTGGGACAGGTTCCTAATTCACCCCTCCACTTT. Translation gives CASRNLGQVPNSPLHF.

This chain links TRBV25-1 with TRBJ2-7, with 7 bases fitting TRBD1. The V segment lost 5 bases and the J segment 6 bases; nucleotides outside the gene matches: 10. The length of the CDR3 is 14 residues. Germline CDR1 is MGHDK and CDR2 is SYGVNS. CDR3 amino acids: CASSLDRVGSEQYF. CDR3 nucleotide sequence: TGTGCCAGCAGTCTTGACAGGGTAGGGTCCGAGCAGTACTTC.

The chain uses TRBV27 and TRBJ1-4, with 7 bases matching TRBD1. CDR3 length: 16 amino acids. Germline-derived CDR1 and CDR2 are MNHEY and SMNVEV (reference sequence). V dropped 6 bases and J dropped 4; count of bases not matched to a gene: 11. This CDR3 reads CASRDDRAPRNEKLFF. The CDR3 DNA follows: TGTGCCAGCAGAGACGACAGGGCCCCACGTAATGAAAAACTGTTTTTT.

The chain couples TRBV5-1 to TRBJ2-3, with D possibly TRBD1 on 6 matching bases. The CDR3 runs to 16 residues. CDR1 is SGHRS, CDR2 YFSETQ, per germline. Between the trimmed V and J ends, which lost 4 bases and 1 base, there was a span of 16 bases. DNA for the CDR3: TGCGCCAGCAGCCCATCACAGGGTCGGGGCACAGATACGCAGTATTTT. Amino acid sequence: CASSPSQGRGTDTQYF.

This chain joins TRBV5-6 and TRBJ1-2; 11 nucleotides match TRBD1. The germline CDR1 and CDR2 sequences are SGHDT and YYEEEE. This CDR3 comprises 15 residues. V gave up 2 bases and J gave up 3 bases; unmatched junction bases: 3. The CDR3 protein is CASSFAGQGDYGYTF. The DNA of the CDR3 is TGTGCCAGCAGCTTCGCGGGACAGGGGGACTATGGCTACACCTTC.